The text below deals with one T cell receptor (beta chain). Germline assignment: CDR1 SGHAT and CDR2 FQNNGV. The V end lost 5 bases, the J end lost 0 bases, and 15 bases lay between the germline ends. This CDR3 is 16 amino acids long. The sample is drawn from a study of T cells in localized non-small cell lung cancer. TCRdb keeps only in-frame clones here, not all; method: immunoSEQ multiplex PCR. The sample consists of tens of thousands of clones, 80% to 85% of them appearing once. This chain connects TRBV11-2 to TRBJ2-3; a weak D match, TRBD2 (7 bases). Material: peripheral blood, obtained before any cancer treatment. The sequence was obtained from a woman aged 40-69 years with stage I lung adenocarcinoma. The CDR3 protein is CASSPVGGASTDTQYF. CDR3 coding DNA: TGTGCCAGCAGCCCTGTGGGGGGGGCGAGCACAGATACGCAGTATTTT.